What follows describes a single T cell receptor beta chain. The data belong to a study of early T cells in non-severe SARS-CoV-2 infection. Tagging with unique molecular identifiers was applied to individual cDNA molecules. One entry per CDR3 protein results from TCRdb running MiXCR on the 5' RACE reads. This sample yields roughly 64,000 distinct CDR3 sequences, of which around 10% are seen a single time; about 2.8% belongs to the top ten. The CDR3 has 13 amino acids. The germline CDR1 and CDR2 sequences are SNHLY and FYNNEI. V lost 6 bases and J lost 2; bases outside the gene matches: 3. The V and J genes are TRBV2 and TRBJ2-7; 8 bases are a match to TRBD2. This specimen consisted of whole blood, obtained at baseline. This TCR came from an adult who was a healthcare worker with PCR-confirmed SARS-CoV-2 infection or an uninfected control (not recorded which). The DNA for the CDR3 is TGTGCCAGCAGGCGGGGGGCCCCCTACGAGCAGTACTTC. Translated: CASRRGAPYEQYF.